This T cell receptor beta chain was sequenced during a study of PD-1 blockade in classical Hodgkin lymphoma. With respect to this clone: Its antigen is undetermined.

The table came from immunoSEQ multiplex PCR; TCRdb's copy has only in-frame clones and leaves some out. Altogether tens of thousands of clones are present, approximately 86% being singletons, with the ten largest covering 17%. Study-wide results and caveats: It was CD4+ TCR diversity, not CD8+, that rose significantly by C4D1.

Trimming removed 4 bases from V and 2 bases from J, with 15 bases in between. This CDR3 is 15 amino acids long. Per the germline V gene, CDR1 is SGHDN and CDR2 is FVKESK. Time point specified: cycle 4 day 1 (C4D1), after more than five weeks of nivolumab. Each patient relapsed following autologous stem cell transplantation, and prior brentuximab vedotin exposure differed. The rearrangement joins TRBV14 to TRBJ2-7; D gene ambiguous. The material was peripheral blood mononuclear cells (PBMCs), obtained before the fourth cycle of nivolumab. This receptor was identified in a human donor with classical Hodgkin lymphoma. The DNA for the CDR3 is TGTGCCAGCAGCCCTGGGCTAATCCCCACCTACGAGCAGTACTTC. It yields the protein CASSPGLIPTYEQYF.